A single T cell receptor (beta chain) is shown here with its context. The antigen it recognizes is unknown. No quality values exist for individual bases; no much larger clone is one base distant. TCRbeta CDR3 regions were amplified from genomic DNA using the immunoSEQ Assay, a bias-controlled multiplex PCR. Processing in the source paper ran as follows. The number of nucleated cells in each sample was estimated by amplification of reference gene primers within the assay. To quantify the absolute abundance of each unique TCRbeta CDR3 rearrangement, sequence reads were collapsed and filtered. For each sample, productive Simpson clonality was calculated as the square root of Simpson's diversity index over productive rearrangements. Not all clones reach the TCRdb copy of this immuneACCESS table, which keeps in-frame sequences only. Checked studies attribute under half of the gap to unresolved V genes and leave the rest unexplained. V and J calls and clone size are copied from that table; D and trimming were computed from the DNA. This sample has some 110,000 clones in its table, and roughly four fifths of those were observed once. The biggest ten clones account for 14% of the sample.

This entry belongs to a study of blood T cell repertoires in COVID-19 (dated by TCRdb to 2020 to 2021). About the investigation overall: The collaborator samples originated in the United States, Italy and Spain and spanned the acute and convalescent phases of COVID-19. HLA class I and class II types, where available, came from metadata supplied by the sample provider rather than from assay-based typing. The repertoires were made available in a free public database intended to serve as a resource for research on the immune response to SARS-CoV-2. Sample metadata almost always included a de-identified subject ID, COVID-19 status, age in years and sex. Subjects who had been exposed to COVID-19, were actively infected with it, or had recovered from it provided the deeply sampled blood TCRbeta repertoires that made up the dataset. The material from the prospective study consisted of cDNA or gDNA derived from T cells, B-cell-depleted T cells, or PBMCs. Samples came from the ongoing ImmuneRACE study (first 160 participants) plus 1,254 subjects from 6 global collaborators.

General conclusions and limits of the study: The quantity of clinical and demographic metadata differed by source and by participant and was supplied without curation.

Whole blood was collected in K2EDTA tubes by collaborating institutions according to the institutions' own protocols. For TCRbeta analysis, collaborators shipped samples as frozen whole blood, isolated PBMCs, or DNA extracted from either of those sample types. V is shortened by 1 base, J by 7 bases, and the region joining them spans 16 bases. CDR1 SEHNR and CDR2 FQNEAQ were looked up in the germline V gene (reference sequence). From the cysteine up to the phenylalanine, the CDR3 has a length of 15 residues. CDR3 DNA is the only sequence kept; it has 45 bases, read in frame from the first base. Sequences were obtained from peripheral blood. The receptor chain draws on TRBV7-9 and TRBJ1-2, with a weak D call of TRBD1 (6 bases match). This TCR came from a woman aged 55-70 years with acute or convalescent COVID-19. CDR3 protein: CASSLVGGATLGYTF. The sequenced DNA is TGTGCCAGCAGCTTAGTGGGGGGGGCCACCCTTGGCTACACCTTC.